This paragraph covers one TCR beta chain sequence. Its cognate antigen is unknown. An equimolar mix of two oligonucleotides served as the beta constant-region primer for TRBC1 and TRBC2. Nested alpha and beta constant-region primers with the SP2 primer drove four PCR rounds on ligated cDNA. Using its own MiXCR run on the UMI-ligation and nested PCR reads, TCRdb lists one record per CDR3 protein. The sample gives 150,000 or so distinct CDR3 sequences, roughly 20% of which show up once; less than 0.13% is in the top ten. CMV status came from CD4+ IFNgamma after overnight CMV lysate stimulation. These data are taken from a study of naive and memory T cell subsets. Findings and caveats of the study: A few larger clonotypes appeared in naive repertoires, especially CD8, possibly memory cells re-expressing CD45RA.

V lost 3 bases and J lost 4; bases outside the gene matches: 3. The CDR3 extends over 14 amino acids. Germline lookup yields CDR1 LNHNV and CDR2 YYDKDF (reference sequence). Sequenced material: naive CD4+ T cells from blood. The origin of this receptor is a human donor in good health. The chain carries TRBV15 and TRBJ1-3, with 7 positions matching TRBD1. The CDR3 nucleotides are TGTGCCACCAGCAGTCAGGGGGTCGGAAACACCATATATTTT. Protein: CATSSQGVGNTIYF.